A single sample is the source of the 21 T cell receptor beta chains below, sequenced in a study of shared clonotypes between healthy human individuals. The method was immunoSEQ multiplex PCR; TCRdb's version includes in-frame clones alone and lacks a portion of them. Of 2,500,000 or so clones in the sample, approximately 93% were seen once. Sequencing was done on a sample of naive CD4+ T cells from PBMCs. Subset in this sample: CD45RA+ positively selected. The source is a man between 18 and 29 years old in good health. Some clones in this sample may be carry-over from other donors' samples.

The V gene is TRBV2, the J gene TRBJ2-7, with 7 bases lining up with TRBD1. The CDR3 runs to 11 residues. Germline values: CDR1 SNHLY, CDR2 FYNNEI. The V and J ends lost 11 bases and 9 bases, in that order; junction bases with no gene match: 10. Written as DNA, the CDR3 is TGTGCCGGGGAAGACAGGGATGTGCAGTACTTC. Protein product: CAGEDRDVQYF.

V and J are TRBV27 and TRBJ1-2; D may be TRBD1 (5 bases). Germline V gives CDR1 MNHEY, CDR2 SMNVEV (reference sequence). The CDR3 runs to 16 residues. V lost 5 bases, J lost 0 bases, and 16 bases lay in between. Here the CDR3 DNA reads TGTGCCAGCAGTCCTTGGGGCGGGGACTCTAACTATGGCTACACCTTC. It is translated as CASSPWGGDSNYGYTF.

V usage is TRBV30 and J usage is TRBJ2-7; D may be TRBD2 (6 bases). V lost 0 bases, J lost 2 bases, and 17 bases lay in between. The germline V gene encodes CDR1 GTSNPN and CDR2 SVGIG (reference sequence). The CDR3 contains 16 residues. The CDR3: CAWSVWRAGTTYEQYF. The DNA for the CDR3 is TGTGCCTGGAGTGTATGGCGGGCGGGAACCACCTACGAGCAGTACTTC. Complete variable domain (other parts from reference TRBV30 and TRBJ2-7): SQTIHQWPATLVQPVGSPLSLECTVEGTSNPNLYWYRQAAGRGLQLLFYSVGIGQISSEVPQNLSASRPQDRQFILSSKKLLLSDSGFYLCAWSVWRAGTTYEQYFGPGTRLTVT.

This clone showed up just once. This chain joins TRBV18 and TRBJ2-7, with 10 bases that match TRBD1. V shed 6 bases and J 4 bases; nucleotides not matched to a gene: 15. The CDR3 runs to 17 residues. CDR1 and CDR2 from the germline V gene are KGHSH and LQKENI. The chain's CDR3 is CASSPSGTGVLIYEQYF. For the CDR3, the DNA is TGTGCCAGCTCCCCTTCGGGGACAGGGGTTTTGATTTACGAGCAGTACTTC.

In this sample, this clone turned up a few times. The chain has TRBV9 and TRBJ2-2; D possibly corresponds to TRBD2 (5 bases). Germline assignment: CDR1 SGDLS and CDR2 YYNGEE. V was cut by 4 bases and J by 5 bases, with 15 bases left in between. This CDR3 region has 15 residues. CDR3 sequence reads: CASSPRVRGTGELFF. The CDR3 bases are TGTGCCAGCAGCCCGAGGGTTCGAGGAACCGGGGAGCTGTTTTTT.

The chain joins TRBV5-4 to TRBJ2-1; 11 nucleotides align to TRBD2. Germline V gene lookup returns CDR1 SGHNT and CDR2 YYREEE (reference sequence). This CDR3 has 16 amino acids. Trimming took 4 bases from V and 9 from J; bases not matched to a gene: 12. This CDR3 reads CASSVGTSGPGGEQFF. CDR3 nucleotide sequence: TGTGCCAGCAGCGTCGGGACTAGCGGTCCCGGGGGTGAGCAGTTCTTC.

The chain couples TRBV20-1 to TRBJ2-7; maybe TRBD2 (5 bases). With 6 bases removed from V and 7 bases from J, the gap between germline ends came to 13 bases. From germline, CDR1 is DFQATT and CDR2 SNEGSKA (reference sequence). CDR3 length: 11 amino acids. The CDR3 DNA reads as TGCAGTGCCAATTCCCCGGGGGAGCAGTACTTC. This gives the protein CSANSPGEQYF.

CDR3 sequence: CASRDRGGNTEAFF. CDR3 nucleotides: TGTGCCAGCAGGGACAGGGGTGGGAACACTGAAGCTTTCTTT. J is TRBJ1-1 and V is TRBV6-6; 9 bases align to TRBD1. V dropped 6 bases and J dropped 1; count of bases not matched to a gene: 3. Germline CDR1 and CDR2: MNHNY and SVGAGI (reference sequence). The length of the CDR3 is 14 residues.

The chain joins TRBV5-1 to TRBJ2-2; no firm D call. The CDR3 totals 15 residues. Germline values: CDR1 SGHRS, CDR2 YFSETQ. Trimming took 3 bases from V and 4 from J, leaving 13 bases between them. CDR3 residues: CASSSTPMGTGELFF. In nucleotides, the CDR3 is TGCGCCAGCAGCTCAACCCCAATGGGCACCGGGGAGCTGTTTTTT.

The CDR3 spells CASSSPPGQGSGELFF. CDR3 DNA sequence: TGCGCCAGCAGCTCACCACCCGGACAGGGTTCCGGGGAGCTGTTTTTT. V gene TRBV5-1 combines with J gene TRBJ2-2, with TRBD1 matching over 8 bases. Germline CDR1 SGHRS, CDR2 YFSETQ. Unmatched junction bases numbered 10, after V lost 3 bases and J lost 6 bases. CDR3 length: 16 residues.

The chain uses TRBV4-2 and TRBJ2-3, with unresolved D. The CDR3 totals 17 residues. Trimming pared 0 bases from V and 0 bases from J, leaving 13 bases between. CDR1 is LGHNA, CDR2 YNFKEQ, per germline. CDR3: CASSQDRGATSTDTQYF. CDR3 DNA: TGTGCCAGCAGCCAAGATCGAGGAGCGACTAGCACAGATACGCAGTATTTT.

This chain uses TRBV14 with TRBJ2-7, with unresolved D. V lost 1 base to trimming and J lost 3 bases, with 4 bases between them. Germline assignment: CDR1 SGHDN and CDR2 FVKESK. CDR3 length: 12 residues. The CDR3: CASSQAFYEQYF. CDR3 DNA: TGTGCCAGCAGCCAAGCGTTCTACGAGCAGTACTTC. Drawing the rest from reference TRBV14 and TRBJ2-7, the complete variable domain is EAGVTQFPSHSVIEKGQTVTLRCDPISGHDNLYWYRRVMGKEIKFLLHFVKESKQDESGMPNNRFLAERTGGTYSTLKVQPAELEDSGVYFCASSQAFYEQYFGPGTRLTVT.

V is TRBV9 and J is TRBJ2-7; the D gene is possibly TRBD2 (6 bases). This CDR3 has 16 amino acids. The V gene's germline CDR1 is SGDLS and CDR2 YYNGEE. Deletions cut 0 bases from V and 2 bases from J, with 15 bases between. The CDR3 DNA reads as TGTGCCAGCAGCGTAGCCCCCGGGACTGGAACCTACGAGCAGTACTTC. Translated: CASSVAPGTGTYEQYF. Based on the CDR3 plus reference TRBV9 and TRBJ2-7, the full variable domain is DSGVTQTPKHLITATGQRVTLRCSPRSGDLSVYWYQQSLDQGLQFLIQYYNGEERAKGNILERFSAQQFPDLHSELNLSSLELGDSALYFCASSVAPGTGTYEQYFGPGTRLTVT.

The CDR3 reads CASSRVDSYEQYF. The CDR3 nucleotides read TGTGCCAGCAGCCGCGTTGACTCCTACGAGCAGTACTTC. V is TRBV5-8 and J is TRBJ2-7, with unresolved D. Trimming took 4 bases from V and 0 from J, leaving 8 bases between them. Germline V lookup: CDR1 SGHTS, CDR2 YDEGEE. This CDR3 comprises 13 residues.

This rearrangement joins TRBV7-3 to TRBJ1-1; D gene unclear. V lost 1 base to trimming and J lost 0 bases, with 9 bases between them. Germline V gives CDR1 SGHTA, CDR2 FQGTGA. This CDR3 is built from 15 residues. CDR3 nucleotides: TGTGCCAGCAGCTTAAACCCCACAGTGAACACTGAAGCTTTCTTT. Residues: CASSLNPTVNTEAFF.

CDR3 sequence reads: CASSQDSPQGGNIQYF. The DNA of the CDR3 is TGCGCCAGCAGCCAAGATTCCCCACAGGGAGGGAACATTCAGTACTTC. The rearrangement links TRBV4-1 to TRBJ2-4; TRBD2 might be the D (7 bases). The V end was cut by 0 bases, the J end by 7 bases, with 16 bases between. Germline CDR1 MGHRA, CDR2 YSYEKL. The CDR3 has 16 residues.

The chain recombines TRBV11-3 with TRBJ2-7; D remains ambiguous. Germline V gives CDR1 SGHNT, CDR2 YENEEA. The V and J ends lost 3 bases and 2 bases respectively, with 14 bases between them. There are 15 residues in the CDR3. CDR3 loop: CASSFGRLIPYEQYF. In nucleotides, the CDR3 is TGTGCCAGCAGCTTCGGTCGCCTCATTCCCTACGAGCAGTACTTC.

The rearrangement joins TRBV27 to TRBJ1-1; weak D call: TRBD1 (5 bases). In germline, CDR1 is MNHEY, CDR2 SMNVEV (reference sequence). This CDR3 comprises 15 residues. Trimming shortened V by 1 base and J by 4 bases, and 13 bases separated the two germline ends. The CDR3 DNA sequence: TGTGCCAGCAGTTTATTAGCGTTCGGGGGCACTGAAGCTTTCTTT. Translation: CASSLLAFGGTEAFF.

In regard to this clone: This sample includes further DNA sequences coding for the same CDR3. The V and J genes are TRBV18 and TRBJ2-2; D is unresolved. The CDR3 totals 12 residues. The germline V and J ends were trimmed by 6 bases and 0 bases, with 2 bases remaining between them. Per germline, CDR1 KGHSH and CDR2 LQKENI. The CDR3 is CASSPNTGELFF. The CDR3, as DNA: TGTGCCAGCTCGCCGAACACCGGGGAGCTGTTTTTT. Full variable domain (outside the CDR3, taken from reference TRBV18 and TRBJ2-2): NAGVMQNPRHLVRRRGQEARLRCSPMKGHSHVYWYRQLPEEGLKFMVYLQKENIIDESGMPKERFSAEFPKEGPSILRIQQVVRGDSAAYFCASSPNTGELFFGEGSRLTVL.

The CDR3 reads CATTLLNGETQYF. Here the CDR3 DNA reads TGTGCCACCACTCTATTGAACGGGGAGACCCAGTACTTC. This chain joins TRBV18 and TRBJ2-5; D call uncertain. Trimming took 10 bases from V and 5 from J, leaving 17 bases between them. The CDR3 has 13 amino acids. Germline CDR1 KGHSH, CDR2 LQKENI.

Turning to this clone: Other DNA sequences of this sample code for an identical CDR3. The V gene is TRBV28, the J gene TRBJ1-6; TRBD1 matches at 7 bases. Germline trimming cut 6 bases from V and 8 bases from J; bases unmatched to any gene: 4. The CDR3 has 13 amino acids. Germline V gene data show CDR1 as MDHEN and CDR2 as SYDVKM. The CDR3 bases are TGTGCCAGCAGAAGACAGGGATATTCACCCCTCCACTTT. This encodes CASRRQGYSPLHF.